A selection of T cell receptor beta chains follows, all from one sample in a study of identical twins. TCRdb processed the 5' RACE reads anew with MiXCR; each CDR3 protein has one entry. The repertoire consists of approximately 700,000 distinct CDR3 sequences, with 5.5% to 7.5% occurring once and the leading ten covering around 1.7%. Sequencing was done on a sample of naive T cells sorted from blood. The source of these receptors is a man between 18 and 35 years old in good health. Each CDR3 is given with its conserved first and last residue. A D gene is named only where the DNA matches it firmly. The size field is filled for only some rows; it gives once, few, many or a size class.

abundance	v_gene	d_gene	j_gene	CDR3aa	CDR3nt
few	TRBV12-3/TRBV12-4	.	TRBJ2-5	CASSFTEEETQYF	TGTGCCAGCAGTTTCACGGAAGAAGAGACCCAGTACTTC
.	TRBV4-1	.	TRBJ2-5	CASSHDLTQYF	TGCGCCAGCAGCCACGATTTGACCCAGTACTTC
many	TRBV12-3/TRBV12-4	.	TRBJ2-3	CASSLGLTQYF	TGTGCCAGCAGTTTAGGGCTTACGCAGTATTTT
few	TRBV9	.	TRBJ1-1	CASSGWGGTEAFF	TGTGCCAGCAGCGGTTGGGGGGGCACTGAAGCTTTCTTT
few	TRBV7-9	.	TRBJ2-1	CASRGGRKQFF	TGTGCCAGCAGGGGGGGCCGAAAGCAGTTCTTC
many	TRBV6-6	.	TRBJ2-1	CASSRNVLFF	TGTGCCAGCAGTCGAAATGTGTTGTTCTTC
many	TRBV7-9	.	TRBJ2-4	CASSLEDF	TGTGCCAGCAGCTTAGAGGACTTC
.	TRBV5-1	.	TRBJ1-2	CASSLGITGVNGYTF	TGCGCCAGCAGCTTGGGGATCACCGGGGTAAATGGCTACACCTTC
many	TRBV7-2	TRBD2	TRBJ2-1	CASSLERLAGSNEQFF	TGTGCCAGCAGCTTAGAACGACTAGCGGGTAGCAATGAGCAGTTCTTC
.	TRBV7-8	TRBD1	TRBJ2-2	CASSFGTGLSGELFF	TGTGCCAGCAGCTTTGGGACAGGGTTGTCCGGGGAGCTGTTTTTT
.	TRBV15	TRBD2	TRBJ2-2	CATSREDLGRGGYTGELFF	TGTGCCACCAGCAGAGAAGATTTGGGTCGCGGGGGGTACACCGGGGAGCTGTTTTTT
few	TRBV12-3/TRBV12-4	TRBD2	TRBJ2-3	CASTPTSGTDTQYF	TGTGCCAGCACCCCGACTAGCGGCACAGATACGCAGTATTTT
many	TRBV5-1	.	TRBJ1-1	CASSLAHGMSEAFF	TGCGCCAGCAGCTTGGCCCACGGCATGTCTGAAGCTTTCTTT
many	TRBV5-1	TRBD1	TRBJ2-1	CASSPGTGVNEQFF	TGCGCCAGCAGCCCCGGGACAGGGGTCAATGAGCAGTTCTTC
few	TRBV27	.	TRBJ1-2	CASGAGGISHIGYTF	TGTGCCAGCGGGGCGGGGGGAATCAGCCACATTGGCTACACCTTC
many	TRBV20-1	.	TRBJ2-1	CSALSGGRNEQFF	TGCAGTGCCCTTTCCGGAGGGCGGAATGAGCAGTTCTTC
many	TRBV24-1	.	TRBJ1-2	CAIDGGYGYTF	TGTGCCATCGACGGCGGCTATGGCTACACCTTC
.	TRBV7-2	.	TRBJ1-4	CASSPPDMGPGEKLFF	TGTGCCAGCAGCCCCCCGGATATGGGACCGGGTGAAAAACTGTTTTTT
many	TRBV29-1	TRBD1	TRBJ1-5	CSVSGTVDSNQPQHF	TGCAGCGTTTCGGGGACAGTCGATAGCAATCAGCCCCAGCATTTT
.	TRBV6-2/TRBV6-3	TRBD2	TRBJ2-1	CASSFNPGGSGPSSYNEQFF	TGTGCCAGCAGTTTCAACCCGGGTGGTAGCGGGCCGAGCTCCTACAATGAGCAGTTCTTC
many	TRBV2	.	TRBJ2-2	CASLPENGAGELFF	TGTGCCAGCCTGCCAGAGAATGGGGCCGGGGAGCTGTTTTTT
.	TRBV9	TRBD1	TRBJ2-1	CASSDGSGTDSDNEQFF	TGTGCCAGCAGCGATGGATCCGGGACAGATTCCGACAATGAGCAGTTCTTC
.	TRBV11-2	TRBD2	TRBJ2-1	CASSLVTSGRADNVGEQFF	TGTGCCAGCAGCTTAGTGACTAGCGGGAGGGCCGATAATGTGGGTGAGCAGTTCTTC
many	TRBV6-2/TRBV6-3	TRBD2	TRBJ2-1	CASSFPGPRYEASGSNEQFF	TGTGCCAGCAGTTTTCCGGGACCGAGGTATGAGGCTAGCGGGAGCAATGAGCAGTTCTTC
many	TRBV25-1	.	TRBJ2-7	CASSERGAYEQYF	TGTGCCAGCAGTGAGAGAGGGGCCTACGAGCAGTACTTC
many	TRBV7-8	TRBD2	TRBJ2-2	CASRKEVVAGGSGELFF	TGTGCCAGCAGAAAAGAGGTGGTGGCGGGAGGATCCGGGGAGCTGTTTTTT
.	TRBV2	.	TRBJ1-6	CATDWNGDNSPLHF	TGTGCCACAGATTGGAACGGAGATAATTCACCCCTCCACTTT
.	TRBV5-1	TRBD1	TRBJ2-1	CASSRTGGFNEQFF	TGCGCCAGCTCCCGGACAGGGGGTTTCAATGAGCAGTTCTTC
many	TRBV5-1	TRBD1	TRBJ1-5	CASSWGTGDQPQHF	TGCGCCAGCAGCTGGGGGACAGGGGATCAGCCCCAGCATTTT
few	TRBV27	.	TRBJ1-4	CASSLSQGTNEKLFF	TGTGCCAGCAGTTTATCCCAGGGAACTAATGAAAAACTGTTTTTT
many	TRBV27	TRBD1	TRBJ1-5	CATRTGALQPQHF	TGTGCCACCCGGACAGGGGCCCTTCAGCCCCAGCATTTT
.	TRBV7-9	.	TRBJ1-1	CASSLDREGEAFF	TGTGCCAGCAGCTTAGACAGGGAAGGTGAAGCTTTCTTT
few	TRBV12-3/TRBV12-4	TRBD1	TRBJ1-5	CASRSTPRDRTNQPQHF	TGTGCCAGCAGGAGTACTCCCCGGGACAGGACAAATCAGCCCCAGCATTTT
many	TRBV7-8	TRBD2	TRBJ2-2	CASSLAASGTNTGELFF	TGTGCCAGCAGCTTAGCGGCTAGCGGGACGAACACCGGGGAGCTGTTTTTT
few	TRBV12-3/TRBV12-4	.	TRBJ2-1	CASSIHSADSYNEQFF	TGTGCCAGCAGTATCCACAGCGCGGACTCCTACAATGAGCAGTTCTTC
few	TRBV4-2	.	TRBJ1-1	CASSPGGGEPAAFF	TGTGCCAGCAGCCCCGGTGGGGGAGAACCAGCAGCTTTCTTT
many	TRBV20-1	TRBD1	TRBJ1-2	CSAKQPDRVYGYTF	TGCAGTGCTAAACAACCCGACAGGGTCTATGGCTACACCTTC
.	TRBV7-9	.	TRBJ2-1	CASSQRRPIYNEQFF	TGTGCCAGCAGCCAGCGGCGACCCATCTACAATGAGCAGTTCTTC
many	TRBV20-1	.	TRBJ2-3	CSARDRVRVADTQYF	TGCAGTGCTAGAGACAGGGTTCGGGTGGCGGATACGCAGTATTTT
many	TRBV12-3/TRBV12-4	.	TRBJ1-1	CASSLGRGIPEAFF	TGTGCCAGCAGTTTAGGGCGGGGGATCCCTGAAGCTTTCTTT
.	TRBV4-2	.	TRBJ1-2	CASSQDGGRAAVYGYTF	TGTGCCAGCAGCCAAGACGGGGGCAGGGCAGCGGTCTATGGCTACACCTTC
.	TRBV7-9	.	TRBJ2-2	CASSSPPGHKNTGELFF	TGTGCCAGCAGCTCACCACCGGGACACAAAAACACCGGGGAGCTGTTTTTT
many	TRBV12-3/TRBV12-4	.	TRBJ2-7	CASSLGRTHQGYEQYF	TGTGCCAGCAGTTTAGGTAGGACCCACCAGGGCTACGAGCAGTACTTC
many	TRBV12-3/TRBV12-4	.	TRBJ2-2	CASSVHGGGELFF	TGTGCCAGCAGTGTCCATGGGGGCGGGGAGCTGTTTTTT
few	TRBV29-1	TRBD2	TRBJ2-3	CSVEGGLSGASTDTQYF	TGCAGCGTTGAGGGGGGACTTAGCGGGGCTAGCACAGATACGCAGTATTTT
many	TRBV7-9	.	TRBJ2-1	CASSLERRAIYNEQFF	TGTGCCAGCAGCTTGGAACGGAGGGCAATCTACAATGAGCAGTTCTTC
.	TRBV19	.	TRBJ2-2	CASSILAGELFF	TGTGCCAGTAGTATCCTCGCCGGGGAGCTGTTTTTT
few	TRBV2	TRBD2	TRBJ2-1	CASSAGDYDDEQFF	TGTGCCAGCAGTGCGGGGGACTACGATGATGAGCAGTTCTTC
many	TRBV24-1	TRBD2	TRBJ2-1	CATSDPGLAGELNEQFF	TGTGCCACCAGTGACCCGGGACTAGCGGGAGAGCTAAATGAGCAGTTCTTC
many	TRBV20-1	.	TRBJ2-1	CSAERGTRHNYNEQFF	TGCAGTGCCGAGCGCGGGACGCGGCATAATTACAATGAGCAGTTCTTC
many	TRBV5-1	.	TRBJ2-3	CASSFSSQGTDTQYF	TGCGCCAGCAGCTTCTCCTCACAGGGCACAGATACGCAGTATTTT
many	TRBV15	TRBD1	TRBJ1-2	CATSRGQGGYGYTF	TGTGCCACCAGCAGAGGACAGGGAGGCTATGGCTACACCTTC